This TCR beta chain derives from a study of blood T cell repertoires in COVID-19. Turning to the study itself: COVID-19 samples collected from the United States, Italy and Spain covered acute and convalescent phases.

V was clipped by 4 bases and J by 0 bases; unmatched bases: 8. Germline V gene data show CDR1 as SGDLS and CDR2 as YYNGEE. The length of the CDR3 is 16 residues. Per the study methods: Quantification of nucleated cells was approximated via reference gene primer amplification. Data came from immunoSEQ multiplex PCR; TCRdb stores just in-frame clones and leaves some out. D and trimming come from the DNA, and the V and J calls and clone size come from that table. The sample lists about 78,000 clones, roughly 89% occurring once. This chain uses TRBV9 with TRBJ2-3; 7 bases agree with TRBD1. This TCR was recovered from an elderly woman with active or convalescent COVID-19. Sample: peripheral blood. This chain's CDR3 is CASSPTGAPSTDTQYF. The CDR3 DNA sequence: TGTGCCAGCAGCCCCACAGGGGCCCCTAGCACAGATACGCAGTATTTT.